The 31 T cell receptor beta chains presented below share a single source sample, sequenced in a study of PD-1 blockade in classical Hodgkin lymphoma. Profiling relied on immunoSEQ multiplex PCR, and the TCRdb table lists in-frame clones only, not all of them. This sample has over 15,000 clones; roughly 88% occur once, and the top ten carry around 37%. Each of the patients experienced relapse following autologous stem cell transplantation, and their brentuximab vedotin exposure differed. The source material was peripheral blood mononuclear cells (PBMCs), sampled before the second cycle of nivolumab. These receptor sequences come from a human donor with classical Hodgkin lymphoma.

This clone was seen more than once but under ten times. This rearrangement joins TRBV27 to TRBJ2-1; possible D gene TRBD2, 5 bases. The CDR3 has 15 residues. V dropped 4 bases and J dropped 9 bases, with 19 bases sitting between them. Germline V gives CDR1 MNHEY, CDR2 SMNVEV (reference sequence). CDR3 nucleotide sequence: TGTGCCAGCAGTTCAGGAGGCGCGGGTGGCATTGAGCAGTTCTTC. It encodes CASSSGGAGGIEQFF.

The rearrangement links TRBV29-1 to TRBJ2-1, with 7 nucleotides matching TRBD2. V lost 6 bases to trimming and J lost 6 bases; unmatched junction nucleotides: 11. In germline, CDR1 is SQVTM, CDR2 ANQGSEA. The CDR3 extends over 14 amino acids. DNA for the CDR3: TGCAGCGTGGGTAGGGACTATGGGATCAATGAGCAGTTCTTC. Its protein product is CSVGRDYGINEQFF.

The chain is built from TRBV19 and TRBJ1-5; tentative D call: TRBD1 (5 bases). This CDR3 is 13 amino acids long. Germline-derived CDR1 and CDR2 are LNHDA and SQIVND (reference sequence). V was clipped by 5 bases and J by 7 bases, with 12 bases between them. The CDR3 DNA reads TGTGCCAGTAGTCGGGGGATAGAGCAGCCCCAGCATTTT. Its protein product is CASSRGIEQPQHF.

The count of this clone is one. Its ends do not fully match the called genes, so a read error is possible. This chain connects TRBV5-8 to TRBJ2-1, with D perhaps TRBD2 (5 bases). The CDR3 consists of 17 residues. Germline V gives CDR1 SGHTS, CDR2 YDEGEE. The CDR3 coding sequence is TGTGCCAGCAGCTTGATCGGGGTATTTCGGTCCTTCAATGAGCAGTTCTTC. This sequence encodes CASSLIGVFRSFNEQFF.

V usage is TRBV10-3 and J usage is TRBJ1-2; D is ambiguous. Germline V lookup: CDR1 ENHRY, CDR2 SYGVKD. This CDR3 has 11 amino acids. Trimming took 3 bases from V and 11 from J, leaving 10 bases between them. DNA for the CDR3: TGTGCCATCAGTGACGAGGGCCCGTACACCTTC. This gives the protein CAISDEGPYTF.

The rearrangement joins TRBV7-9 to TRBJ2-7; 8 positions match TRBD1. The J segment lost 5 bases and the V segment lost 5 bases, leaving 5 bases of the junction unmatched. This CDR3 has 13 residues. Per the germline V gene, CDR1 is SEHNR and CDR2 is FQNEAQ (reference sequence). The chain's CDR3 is CASSRKDRDEQYF. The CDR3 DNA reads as TGTGCCAGCAGCAGAAAGGACAGGGACGAGCAGTACTTC.

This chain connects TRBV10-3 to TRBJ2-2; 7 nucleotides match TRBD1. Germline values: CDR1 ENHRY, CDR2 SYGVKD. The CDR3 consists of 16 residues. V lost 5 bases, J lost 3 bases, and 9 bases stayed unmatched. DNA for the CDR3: TGTGCCATCAGTAGGCGACAGGGTGGCGACACCGGGGAGCTGTTTTTT. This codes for CAISRRQGGDTGELFF.

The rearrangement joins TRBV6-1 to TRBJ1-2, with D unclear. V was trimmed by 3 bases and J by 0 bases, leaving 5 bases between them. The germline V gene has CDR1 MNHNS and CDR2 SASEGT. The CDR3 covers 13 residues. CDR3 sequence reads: CASSDSTNYGYTF. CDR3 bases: TGTGCCAGCAGTGACAGCACTAACTATGGCTACACCTTC.

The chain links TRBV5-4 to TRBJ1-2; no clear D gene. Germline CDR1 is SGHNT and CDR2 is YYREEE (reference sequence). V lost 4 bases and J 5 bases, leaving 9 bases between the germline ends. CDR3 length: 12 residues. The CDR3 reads CASSPDRYGYTF. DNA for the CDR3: TGTGCCAGCAGCCCGGATAGATATGGCTACACCTTC. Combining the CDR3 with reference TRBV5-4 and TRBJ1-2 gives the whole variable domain ETGVTQSPTHLIKTRGQQVTLRCSSQSGHNTVSWYQQALGQGPQFIFQYYREEENGRGNFPPRFSGLQFPNYSSELNVNALELDDSALYLCASSPDRYGYTFGSGTRLTVV.

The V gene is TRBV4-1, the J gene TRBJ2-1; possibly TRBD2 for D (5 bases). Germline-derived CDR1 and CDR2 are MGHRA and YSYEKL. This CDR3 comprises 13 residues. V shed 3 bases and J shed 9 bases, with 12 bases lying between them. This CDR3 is CASSQDSRREQFF. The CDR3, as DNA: TGCGCCAGCAGCCAGGACTCAAGACGTGAGCAGTTCTTC.

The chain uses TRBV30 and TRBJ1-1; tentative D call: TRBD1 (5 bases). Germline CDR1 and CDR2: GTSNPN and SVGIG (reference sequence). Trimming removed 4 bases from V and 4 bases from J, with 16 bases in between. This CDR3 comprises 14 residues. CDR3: CAWTFDSLGTEAFF. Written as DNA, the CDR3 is TGTGCCTGGACGTTTGACAGCCTGGGCACTGAAGCTTTCTTT.

The CDR3 is CASSRRTGSYNEQFF. The DNA of the CDR3 is TGTGCCAGCAGCCGGCGGACAGGTTCTTACAATGAGCAGTTCTTC. The chain joins TRBV5-5 to TRBJ2-1; 7 bases map to TRBD1. Germline values: CDR1 SGHKS, CDR2 YYEKEE (reference sequence). This CDR3 is built from 15 residues. V shed 4 bases and J 4 bases; nucleotides not matched to a gene: 8.

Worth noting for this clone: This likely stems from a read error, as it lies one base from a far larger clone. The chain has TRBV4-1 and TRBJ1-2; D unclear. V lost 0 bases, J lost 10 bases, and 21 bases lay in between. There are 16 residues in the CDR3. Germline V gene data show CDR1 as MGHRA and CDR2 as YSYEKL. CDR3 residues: CASSQDLSGSRADYTF. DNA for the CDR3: TGCGCCAGCAGCCAAGATCTCTCTGGCAGCCGGGCCGACTACACCTTC.

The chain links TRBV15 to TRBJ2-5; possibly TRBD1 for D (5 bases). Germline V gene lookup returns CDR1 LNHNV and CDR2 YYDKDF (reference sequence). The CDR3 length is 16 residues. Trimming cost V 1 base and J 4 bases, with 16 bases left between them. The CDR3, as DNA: TGTGCCACCAGCAGAGGGGCAGGGAAGGTGAGAGAGACCCAGTACTTC. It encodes CATSRGAGKVRETQYF.

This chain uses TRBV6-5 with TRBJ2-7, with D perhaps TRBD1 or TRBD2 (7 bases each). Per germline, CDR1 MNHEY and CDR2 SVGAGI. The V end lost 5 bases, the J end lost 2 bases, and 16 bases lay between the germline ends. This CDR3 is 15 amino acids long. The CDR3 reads CASSPRGGHTYEQYF. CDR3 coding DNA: TGTGCCAGCAGTCCCAGGGGGGGACATACCTACGAGCAGTACTTC.

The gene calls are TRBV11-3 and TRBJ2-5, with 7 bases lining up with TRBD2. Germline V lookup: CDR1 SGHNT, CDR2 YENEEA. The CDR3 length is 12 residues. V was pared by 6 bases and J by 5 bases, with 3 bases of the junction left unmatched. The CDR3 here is CASSGSGETQYF. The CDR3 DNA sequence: TGTGCCAGCAGTGGTAGCGGGGAGACCCAGTACTTC.

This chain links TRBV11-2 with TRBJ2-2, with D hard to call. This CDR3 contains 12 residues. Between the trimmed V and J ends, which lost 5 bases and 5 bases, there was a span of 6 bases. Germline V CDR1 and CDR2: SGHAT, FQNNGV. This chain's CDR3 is CASSLWTGELFF. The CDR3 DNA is TGTGCCAGCAGCCTCTGGACCGGGGAGCTGTTTTTT.

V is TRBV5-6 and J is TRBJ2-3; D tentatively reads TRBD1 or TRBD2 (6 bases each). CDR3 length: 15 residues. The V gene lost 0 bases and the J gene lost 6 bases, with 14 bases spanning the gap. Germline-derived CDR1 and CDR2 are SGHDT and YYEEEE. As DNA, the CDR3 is TGTGCCAGCAGCTTGGGTGGGGGGCACGTGGATACGCAGTATTTT. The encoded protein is CASSLGGGHVDTQYF.

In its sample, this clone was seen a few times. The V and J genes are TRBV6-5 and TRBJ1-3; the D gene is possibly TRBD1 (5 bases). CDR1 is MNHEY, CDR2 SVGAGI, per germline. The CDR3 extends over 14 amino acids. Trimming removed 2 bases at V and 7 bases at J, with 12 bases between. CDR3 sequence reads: CASSYAGFGNTIYF. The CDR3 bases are TGTGCCAGCAGTTACGCAGGGTTTGGGAACACCATATATTTT.

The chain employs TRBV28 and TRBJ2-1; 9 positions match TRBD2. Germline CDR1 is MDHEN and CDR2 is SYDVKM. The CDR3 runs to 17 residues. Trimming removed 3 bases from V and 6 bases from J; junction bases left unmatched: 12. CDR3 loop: CASSFHLGAGGINEQFF. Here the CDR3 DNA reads TGTGCCAGCAGTTTCCACCTTGGAGCGGGAGGCATCAATGAGCAGTTCTTC.

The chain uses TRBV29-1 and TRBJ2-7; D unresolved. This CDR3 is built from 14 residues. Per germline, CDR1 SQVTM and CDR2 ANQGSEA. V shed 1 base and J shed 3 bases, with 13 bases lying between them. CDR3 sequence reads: CSVEGTNNRYEQYF. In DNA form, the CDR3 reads TGCAGCGTTGAAGGGACCAATAACCGCTACGAGCAGTACTTC.

The CDR3: CSAAQVSYEQYF. For the CDR3, the DNA is TGCAGCGCTGCTCAGGTCTCCTACGAGCAGTACTTC. This chain uses TRBV29-1 with TRBJ2-5; D call uncertain. The J call may be wrong; the DNA end is better matched by TRBJ2-7. Per germline, CDR1 SQVTM and CDR2 ANQGSEA. This CDR3 is built from 12 residues.

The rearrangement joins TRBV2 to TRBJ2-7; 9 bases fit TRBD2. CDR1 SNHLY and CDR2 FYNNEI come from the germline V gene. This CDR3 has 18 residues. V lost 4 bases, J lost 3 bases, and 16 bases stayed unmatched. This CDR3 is CASSVWGTRALAGYEQYF. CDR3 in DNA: TGTGCCAGCAGTGTTTGGGGGACGAGGGCACTAGCGGGCTACGAGCAGTACTTC. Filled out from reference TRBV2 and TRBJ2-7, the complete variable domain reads EPEVTQTPSHQVTQMGQEVILRCVPISNHLYFYWYRQILGQKVEFLVSFYNNEISEKSEIFDDQFSVERPDGSNFTLKIRSTKLEDSAMYFCASSVWGTRALAGYEQYFGPGTRLTVT.

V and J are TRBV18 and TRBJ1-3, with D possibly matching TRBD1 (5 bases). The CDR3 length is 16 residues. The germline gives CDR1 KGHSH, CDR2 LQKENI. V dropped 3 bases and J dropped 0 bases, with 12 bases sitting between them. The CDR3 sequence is CASSPSGRSSGNTIYF. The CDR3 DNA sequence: TGTGCCAGCTCACCGTCGGGACGGTCCTCTGGAAACACCATATATTTT.

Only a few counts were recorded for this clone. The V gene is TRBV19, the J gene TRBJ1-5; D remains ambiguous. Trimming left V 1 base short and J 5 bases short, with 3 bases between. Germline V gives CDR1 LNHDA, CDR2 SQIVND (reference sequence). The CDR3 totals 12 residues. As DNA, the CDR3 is TGTGCCAGTAGTATAGCTGATCAGCCCCAGCATTTT. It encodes CASSIADQPQHF.

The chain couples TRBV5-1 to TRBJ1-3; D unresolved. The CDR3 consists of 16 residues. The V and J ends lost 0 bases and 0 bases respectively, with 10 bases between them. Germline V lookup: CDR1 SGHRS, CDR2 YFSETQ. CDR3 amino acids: CASSLERSFSGNTIYF. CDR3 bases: TGCGCCAGCAGCTTGGAGAGGTCATTCTCTGGAAACACCATATATTTT.

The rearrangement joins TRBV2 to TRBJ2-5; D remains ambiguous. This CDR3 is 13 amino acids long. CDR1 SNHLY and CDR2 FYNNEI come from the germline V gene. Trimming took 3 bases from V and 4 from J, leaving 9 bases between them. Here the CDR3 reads CASSDRGRETQYF. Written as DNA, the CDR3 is TGTGCCAGCAGTGATAGAGGACGAGAGACCCAGTACTTC.

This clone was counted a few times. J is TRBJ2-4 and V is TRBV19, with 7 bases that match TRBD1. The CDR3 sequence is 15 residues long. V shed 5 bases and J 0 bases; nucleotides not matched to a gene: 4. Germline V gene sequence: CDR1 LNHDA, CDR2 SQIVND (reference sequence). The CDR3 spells CASSRDSQAKNIQYF. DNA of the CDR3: TGTGCCAGTAGTCGGGACAGCCAAGCCAAAAACATTCAGTACTTC.

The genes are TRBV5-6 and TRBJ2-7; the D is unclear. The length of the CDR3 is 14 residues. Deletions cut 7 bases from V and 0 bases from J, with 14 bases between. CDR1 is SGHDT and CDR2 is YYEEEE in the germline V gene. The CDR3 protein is CASESWSLSYEQYF. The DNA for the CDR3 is TGTGCCAGCGAATCCTGGAGTCTCTCCTACGAGCAGTACTTC.

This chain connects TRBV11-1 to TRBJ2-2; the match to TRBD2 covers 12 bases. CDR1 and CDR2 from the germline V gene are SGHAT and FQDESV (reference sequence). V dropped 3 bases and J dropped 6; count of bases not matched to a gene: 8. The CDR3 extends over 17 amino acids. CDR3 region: CASSFLGLAGWSGELFF. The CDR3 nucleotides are TGTGCCAGCAGCTTTCTAGGACTAGCGGGATGGTCCGGGGAGCTGTTTTTT.

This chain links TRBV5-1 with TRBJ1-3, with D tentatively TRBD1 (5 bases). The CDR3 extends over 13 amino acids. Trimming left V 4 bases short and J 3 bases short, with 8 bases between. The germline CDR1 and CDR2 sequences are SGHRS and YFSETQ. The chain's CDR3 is CASSEGSGNTIYF. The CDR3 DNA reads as TGCGCCAGCAGCGAGGGGAGTGGAAACACCATATATTTT.